Listed here are 2 T cell receptor beta chains from one sample, sequenced in a study of T cell repertoires in cytomegalovirus infection. One entry per CDR3 protein results from TCRdb running MiXCR on the reads. Among hundreds of thousands of distinct CDR3 sequences, roughly 33% were seen once, and the ten largest hold around a sixth. Their antigens remain unidentified. The material was cultured PBMCs, obtained from culture after CMV antigen stimulation. The receptors originated from a human donor in good health (CMV status not recorded). Some clones in this sample may be carry-over from other donors' samples.

This sequence joins TRBV12-3 or TRBV12-4 and TRBJ2-1; 8 positions agree with TRBD2. The V gene end was trimmed by 9 bases and the J gene end by 4 bases; junction bases not matched to a gene: 14. The length of the CDR3 is 16 residues. As DNA, the CDR3 is TGTGCCAGTTCCCCCGTGGCGGGAGGACTATACAATGAGCAGTTCTTC. Its translation: CASSPVAGGLYNEQFF.

This clonotype was found a few times. V usage is TRBV20-1 and J usage is TRBJ1-5; possible D gene TRBD1, 6 bases. The V gene's germline CDR1 is DFQATT and CDR2 SNEGSKA (reference sequence). Trimming removed 6 bases at V and 7 bases at J, with 19 bases between. The CDR3 has 14 amino acids. In DNA, the CDR3 is TGCAGTGCCACCCCGGGGGCAGGGAAGCAGCCCCAGCATTTT. Amino acids: CSATPGAGKQPQHF.